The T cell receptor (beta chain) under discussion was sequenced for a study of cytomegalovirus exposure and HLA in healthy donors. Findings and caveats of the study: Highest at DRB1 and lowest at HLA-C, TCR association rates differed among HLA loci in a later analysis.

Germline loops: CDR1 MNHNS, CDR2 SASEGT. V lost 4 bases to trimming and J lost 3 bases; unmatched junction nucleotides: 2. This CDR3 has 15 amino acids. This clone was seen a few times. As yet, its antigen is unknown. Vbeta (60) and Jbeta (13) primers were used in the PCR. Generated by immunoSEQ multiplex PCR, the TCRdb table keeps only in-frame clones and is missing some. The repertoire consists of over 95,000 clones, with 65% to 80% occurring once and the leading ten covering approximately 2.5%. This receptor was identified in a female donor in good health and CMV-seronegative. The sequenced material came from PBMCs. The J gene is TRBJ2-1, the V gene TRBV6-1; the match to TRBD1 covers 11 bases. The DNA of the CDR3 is TGTGCCAGCAGTGGGGGGACAGGGGGCTACAATGAGCAGTTCTTC. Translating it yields CASSGGTGGYNEQFF.